The 16 T cell receptor beta chains presented below share a single source sample, sequenced in a study of T cells in Graves' hyperthyroidism and ophthalmopathy (dated by TCRdb to between 2017 and 2020). Libraries were constructed by multiplex PCR. Sequencing was carried out with an Illumina HiSeq 2000. The TCR beta CDR3 regions were amplified from RNA transcripts. The TCR CDR3 was subjected to a first round of RT-PCR using the HTBI primer set and the Qiagen OneStep RT-PCR kit. TCRdb reprocessing: public reads trimmed at Q25 with fastp, clones called with MiXCR, in-frame beta chains kept. Here each entry gathers all rows of one CDR3 protein and keeps the most common genes and DNA. For this sample the table gives approximately 590,000 distinct CDR3 sequences, of which 15% to 18% were detected only once. The ten largest make up around 7.8% of the sample. The sample consisted of blood. These receptors originate from a woman in her twenties or thirties with Graves' hyperthyroidism.

This clonotype has at least ten counts. The chain has TRBV29-1 and TRBJ1-5; possible D gene TRBD1, 5 bases. The CDR3 has 11 amino acids. Germline V gene lookup returns CDR1 SQVTM and CDR2 ANQGSEA. The CDR3 nucleotides read TGCGGGGGTAGCCCCAAACAGCCCCAGCATTTT. It codes for CGGSPKQPQHF.

Only a few counts were recorded for this clonotype. The V gene is TRBV7-9, the J gene TRBJ1-4; possible D gene TRBD1, 5 bases. The V gene lost 5 bases and the J gene lost 7 bases, with 14 bases spanning the gap. CDR1 is SEHNR, CDR2 FQNEAQ, per germline (reference sequence). This CDR3 spans 14 amino acids. CDR3 sequence: CASSPGRQGEKLFF. The CDR3 DNA reads TGTGCCAGCAGCCCGGGGCGGCAGGGTGAAAAACTGTTTTTT.

This clonotype came up many times. This sequence joins TRBV12-3 or TRBV12-4 and TRBJ2-1; perhaps TRBD1 as D (5 bases). V was trimmed by 5 bases and J by 2 bases, leaving 13 bases between them. CDR3 size: 15 residues. Here the CDR3 DNA reads TGTGCCAGCAGTCCCCAGGGCCTCCCCTACAATGAGCAGTTCTTC. Its protein is CASSPQGLPYNEQFF.

This clonotype was observed many times. This clone may be a read error of a much larger clone one base away. The CDR3 here is CASSIGNEQFF. The CDR3 DNA reads TGTGCCAGCAGCATAGGCAATGAGCAGTTCTTC. The chain carries TRBV2 and TRBJ2-1; D unclear. Trimming shortened V by 6 bases and J by 6 bases, and 6 bases separated the two germline ends. Looked up from germline, CDR1 is SNHLY and CDR2 is FYNNEI. The length of the CDR3 is 11 residues.

This clonotype was seen many times. This chain links TRBV12-3 or TRBV12-4 with TRBJ2-2, with 12 nucleotides matching TRBD2. CDR3 length: 16 amino acids. Trimming removed 5 bases from V and 5 bases from J; junction bases left unmatched: 6. The CDR3 bases are TGTGCCAGCAGTACCCGGACTAGCGGGGTAACCGGGGAGCTGTTTTTT. Protein: CASSTRTSGVTGELFF.

This clonotype has just one count. Since a much larger clone is just one base distant, this may be a read error. The rearrangement joins TRBV10-1 to TRBJ2-5; D not certain. The V gene lost 4 bases and the J gene lost 3 bases, with 15 bases spanning the gap. The CDR3 is 15 residues long. Germline loops: CDR1 WNHNN, CDR2 SYGVQD (reference sequence). DNA for the CDR3: TGCGCCAGCAGTGTGTCAGTGGGATCGGAAGAGACCCAGTACTTC. Its protein is CASSVSVGSEETQYF.

This clonotype was recorded a few times. This sequence joins TRBV30 and TRBJ2-3; 8 positions agree with TRBD2. The CDR3 covers 15 residues. The germline V gene has CDR1 GTSNPN and CDR2 SVGIG (reference sequence). After removal of 5 bases from V and 8 bases from J, the junction contained 15 bases not matched to a gene. The CDR3, as DNA: TGTGCCTGGCGGGAGATAGCGGGGAGTGTGGTTACGCAGTATTTT. Amino acid sequence: CAWREIAGSVVTQYF. The full variable domain, rest sourced from reference TRBV30 and TRBJ2-3, is SQTIHQWPATLVQPVGSPLSLECTVEGTSNPNLYWYRQAAGRGLQLLFYSVGIGQISSEVPQNLSASRPQDRQFILSSKKLLLSDSGFYLCAWREIAGSVVTQYFGPGTRLTVL.

The chain recombines TRBV4-1 with TRBJ2-1, with TRBD2 matching 10 bases. V was pared by 0 bases and J by 8 bases, with 7 bases of the junction left unmatched. The CDR3 loop spans 16 amino acids. Germline CDR1 reads MGHRA; CDR2 reads YSYEKL. The DNA of the CDR3 is TGCGCCAGCAGCCAAGAGGCTAGCGGGAGTATCTATGAGCAGTTCTTC. Translating it yields CASSQEASGSIYEQFF.

The gene calls are TRBV6-2 or TRBV6-3 and TRBJ1-4, with D hard to call. The germline V and J ends were trimmed by 9 bases and 7 bases, with 9 bases remaining between them. Germline-derived CDR1 and CDR2 are MNHEY and SVGEGT. This CDR3 region has 11 residues. As DNA, the CDR3 is TGTGCCAGTGGGCGAGGTGAAAAACTGTTTTTT. This translates into CASGRGEKLFF.

This clonotype was recorded many times. This chain uses TRBV11-2 with TRBJ1-6; D is unresolved. The CDR3 sequence is 14 residues long. Germline CDR1 is SGHAT and CDR2 is FQNNGV. Trimming left V 1 base short and J 10 bases short, with 11 bases between. The CDR3 is CASSLAGLNSPLHF. The CDR3 DNA reads TGTGCCAGCAGCTTAGCGGGATTGAACTCACCCCTCCACTTT.

Of note for this clonotype: It may be a read error: a sequence one base away is much more abundant. V and J are TRBV12-3 or TRBV12-4 and TRBJ2-2, with TRBD1 as a possible D gene (6 bases). V shed 8 bases and J shed 0 bases, with 13 bases lying between them. There are 15 residues in the CDR3. The CDR3 loop is CASALQGTNTGELFF. The CDR3 region has the DNA TGTGCCAGCGCCCTACAGGGCACGAACACCGGGGAGCTGTTTTTT.

This clonotype was found many times. This rearrangement joins TRBV7-2 to TRBJ2-3; 9 bases map to TRBD2. V shed 4 bases and J 1 base; nucleotides not matched to a gene: 9. Germline V CDR1 and CDR2: SGHTA, FQGNSA. The CDR3 covers 17 residues. Here the CDR3 reads CASSWTSAALGTDTQYF. The CDR3 DNA sequence: TGTGCCAGCAGCTGGACTAGCGCTGCTCTAGGCACAGATACGCAGTATTTT. Full variable domain (remainder filled in from reference TRBV7-2 and TRBJ2-3): GAGVSQSPSNKVTEKGKDVELRCDPISGHTALYWYRQSLGQGLEFLIYFQGNSAPDKSGLPSDRFSAERTGGSVSTLTIQRTQQEDSAVYLCASSWTSAALGTDTQYFGPGTRLTVL.

This clonotype came up a few times. The chain couples TRBV18 to TRBJ2-7; 12 nucleotides match TRBD2. With V trimmed by 0 bases and J by 6 bases, 9 bases remained unmatched. The CDR3 is 17 residues long. From germline, CDR1 is KGHSH and CDR2 LQKENI. CDR3 in amino acids: CASSPPASGRAIPEQYF. The CDR3 DNA follows: TGTGCCAGCTCACCACCAGCTAGCGGGAGGGCCATCCCCGAGCAGTACTTC.

This clonotype was detected a few times. V usage is TRBV9 and J usage is TRBJ2-3, with no clear D. The V end was cut by 0 bases, the J end by 1 base, with 6 bases between. The CDR3 is 14 residues long. Germline assignment: CDR1 SGDLS and CDR2 YYNGEE. The CDR3 is CASSVDLRTDTQYF. CDR3 DNA sequence: TGTGCCAGCAGCGTAGATCTCCGCACAGATACGCAGTATTTT. Together with reference TRBV9 and TRBJ2-3, the CDR3 gives the full variable domain: DSGVTQTPKHLITATGQRVTLRCSPRSGDLSVYWYQQSLDQGLQFLIQYYNGEERAKGNILERFSAQQFPDLHSELNLSSLELGDSALYFCASSVDLRTDTQYFGPGTRLTVL.

Ten or more counts support this clonotype. The chain links TRBV5-5 to TRBJ2-3, with a weak D call TRBD2 (5 bases). Germline assignment: CDR1 SGHKS and CDR2 YYEKEE (reference sequence). The CDR3 consists of 15 residues. Trimming removed 0 bases at V and 2 bases at J, with 10 bases between. CDR3 residues: CASSLEAGYTDTQYF. The CDR3 DNA reads as TGTGCCAGCAGCTTGGAGGCGGGCTACACAGATACGCAGTATTTT.

The chain recombines TRBV20-1 with TRBJ2-7, with D possibly called TRBD1 or TRBD2 (5 bases each). V was cut by 6 bases and J by 6 bases, with 18 bases left in between. The CDR3 has 13 amino acids. Germline CDR1 DFQATT, CDR2 SNEGSKA (reference sequence). CDR3 in amino acids: CSAKSGTPGEQYF. CDR3 in DNA: TGCAGTGCCAAATCCGGGACCCCCGGCGAGCAGTACTTC.